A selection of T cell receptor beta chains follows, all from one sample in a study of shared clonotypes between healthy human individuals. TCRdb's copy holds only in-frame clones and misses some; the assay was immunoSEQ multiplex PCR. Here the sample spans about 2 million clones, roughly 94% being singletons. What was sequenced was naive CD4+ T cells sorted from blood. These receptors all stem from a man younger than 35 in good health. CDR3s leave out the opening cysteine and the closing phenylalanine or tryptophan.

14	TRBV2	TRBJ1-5	ASSTKIGQLNQPQH
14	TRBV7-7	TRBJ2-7	ASSLGRDRAPYEQY
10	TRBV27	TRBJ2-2	ASSRPTGELF
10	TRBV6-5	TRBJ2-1	ASRTRDNEQF
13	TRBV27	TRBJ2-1	ASSLDASQYNEQF
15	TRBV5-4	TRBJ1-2	ASSLIAGDRGNYGYT
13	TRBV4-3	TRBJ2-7	ASSQATGGGYEQY
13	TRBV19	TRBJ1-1	ASSAGQNLNTEAF
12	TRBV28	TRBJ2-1	AGRGQGKVGEQF
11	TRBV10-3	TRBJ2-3	ATATGATDTQY
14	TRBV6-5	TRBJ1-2	ASSYSTGLANYGYT
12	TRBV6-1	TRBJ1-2	ASSATGDNYGYT
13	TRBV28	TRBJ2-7	ASSLARTAPYEQY
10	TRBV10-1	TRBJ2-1	ASSEDGLEQF
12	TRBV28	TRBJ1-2	ASSSETLGGGYT
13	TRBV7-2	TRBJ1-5	ASSSNRGLGQPQH
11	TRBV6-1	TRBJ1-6	ASSPDRNSPLH
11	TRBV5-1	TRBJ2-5	ASSRIGGETQY
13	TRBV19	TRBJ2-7	ASSMGSGSRYEQY
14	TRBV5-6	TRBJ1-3	ASSLDGGKTGNTIY
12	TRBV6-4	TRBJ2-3	ASSTGAHTDTQY
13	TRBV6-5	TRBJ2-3	ASSYRARGTDTQY
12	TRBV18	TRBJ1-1	ASSAGTQWGEAF
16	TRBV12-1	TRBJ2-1	ASTLRREGPKPDNGQF